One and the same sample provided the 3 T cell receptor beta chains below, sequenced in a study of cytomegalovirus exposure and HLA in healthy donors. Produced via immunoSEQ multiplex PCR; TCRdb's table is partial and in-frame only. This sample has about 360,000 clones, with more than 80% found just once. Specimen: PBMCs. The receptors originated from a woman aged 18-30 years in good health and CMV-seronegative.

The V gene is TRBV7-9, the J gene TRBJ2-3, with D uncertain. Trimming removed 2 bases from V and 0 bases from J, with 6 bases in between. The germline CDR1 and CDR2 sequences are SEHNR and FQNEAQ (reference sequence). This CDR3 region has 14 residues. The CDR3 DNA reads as TGTGCCAGCAGCTTACGTTCGAGCACAGATACGCAGTATTTT. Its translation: CASSLRSSTDTQYF.

The CDR3 spells CASSLIGVAGGLDTQYF. DNA for the CDR3: TGTGCCAGCAGTTTGATCGGGGTAGCGGGGGGGTTAGATACGCAGTATTTT. This rearrangement joins TRBV27 to TRBJ2-3; 11 nucleotides line up with TRBD2. This CDR3 is built from 17 residues. The ends lost 3 bases at V and 5 bases at J; junction bases unmatched: 10. The germline CDR1 and CDR2 sequences are MNHEY and SMNVEV (reference sequence).

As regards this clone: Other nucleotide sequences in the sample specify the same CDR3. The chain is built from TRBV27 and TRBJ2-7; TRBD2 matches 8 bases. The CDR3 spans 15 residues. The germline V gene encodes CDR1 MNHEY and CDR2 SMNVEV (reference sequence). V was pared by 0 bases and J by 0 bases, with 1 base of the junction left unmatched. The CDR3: CASSLSGGASYEQYF. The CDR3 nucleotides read TGTGCCAGCAGTTTATCCGGGGGGGCCTCCTACGAGCAGTACTTC.